This T cell receptor (beta chain) is from a study of shared clonotypes between healthy human individuals. On this clone: Antigen unknown.

Study-level results: Genetic and exposure-history diversity was limited by the small donor number. The study sampled only blood, and tissue repertoires likely differ.

Germline V CDR1 and CDR2: LNHNV, YYDKDF (reference sequence). The CDR3 is 15 amino acids. V was clipped by 0 bases and J by 0 bases, with 8 bases between them. Researchers divided each subset's genomic DNA evenly across several immunoSEQ plates. Clones were sequenced by immunoSEQ multiplex PCR, and TCRdb holds only the in-frame ones, with some missing. This table holds some 490,000 clones, almost 80% found once. The study drew its donors from healthy HIV-negative adults without recent acute infections or vaccinations. The sequencing input was PBMCs. The origin of this receptor is a woman aged 40 to 50 in good health. Some clones in this sample may be carry-over from other donors' samples. The rearrangement uses TRBV15 and TRBJ1-1; D is ambiguous. The CDR3 loop reads CATSREVDMNTEAFF. The CDR3 region has the DNA TGTGCCACCAGCAGAGAAGTAGACATGAACACTGAAGCTTTCTTT.